This T cell receptor beta chain stems from a study of STAT5B mutations in CD4+ large granular lymphocyte leukemia. Profiling relied on immunoSEQ multiplex PCR, and the TCRdb table lists in-frame clones only, not all of them. The table records about 34,000 clones, more than 70% of them present only once. A note on this clone: Its matching antigen is unknown.

Study-level findings and limits: Higher CD4+ than CD8+ T-LGLL clonality might reflect small sample size. Patient CD4-sorted repertoires looked more clonal than healthy CD4+ repertoires, even without putative leukemic clones.

Trimming pared 3 bases from V and 2 bases from J, leaving 17 bases between. Germline-derived CDR1 and CDR2 are SGDLS and YYNGEE. The CDR3 consists of 16 residues. What was sequenced was CD4+ T cells from blood buffy coats. The origin of this receptor is a human donor in good health. V is TRBV9 and J is TRBJ2-5; a possible D gene is TRBD2 (5 bases). The CDR3 region has the DNA TGTGCCAGCAGCGCCCTCGGGAATCTCAAACAAGAGACCCAGTACTTC. Its translation is CASSALGNLKQETQYF.